This T cell receptor beta chain was observed in a study of response to subunit inactivated influenza vaccine. Study-wide points: T cells newly recruited by each seasonal influenza vaccination are few, the authors suggested.

TCRdb reprocessed the RT-PCR reads via MiXCR and lists one record per CDR3 protein. The sample carries roughly 780,000 distinct CDR3 sequences, roughly 18% recorded once. This CDR3 spans 14 amino acids. V dropped 3 bases and J dropped 8; count of bases not matched to a gene: 2. CDR1 SGHTA and CDR2 FQGNSA come from the germline V gene. As concerns this clonotype: The antigen is not known.

The sample here was PBMCs from blood, taken roughly 5 days after vaccination. This receptor was identified in a middle-aged man who received an inactivated influenza vaccine. The chain joins TRBV7-2 to TRBJ2-1; 12 nucleotides align to TRBD1. The CDR3 loop reads CASSLGQGAYEQFF. The CDR3 DNA is TGTGCCAGCAGCTTGGGACAGGGGGCCTATGAGCAGTTCTTC.